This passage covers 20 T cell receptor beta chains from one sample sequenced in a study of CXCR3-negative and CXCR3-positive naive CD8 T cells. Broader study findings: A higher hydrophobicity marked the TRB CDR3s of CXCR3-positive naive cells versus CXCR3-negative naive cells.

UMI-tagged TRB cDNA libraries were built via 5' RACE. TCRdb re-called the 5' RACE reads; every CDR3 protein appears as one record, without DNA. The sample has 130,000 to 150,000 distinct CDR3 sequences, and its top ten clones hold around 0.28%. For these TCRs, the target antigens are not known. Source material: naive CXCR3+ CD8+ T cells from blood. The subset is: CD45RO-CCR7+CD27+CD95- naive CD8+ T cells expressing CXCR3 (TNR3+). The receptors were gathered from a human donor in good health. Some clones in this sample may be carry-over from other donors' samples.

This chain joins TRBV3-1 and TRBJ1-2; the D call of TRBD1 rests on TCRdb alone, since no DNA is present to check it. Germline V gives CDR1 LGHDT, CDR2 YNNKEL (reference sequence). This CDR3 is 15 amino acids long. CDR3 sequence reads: CASRQTGGVDYGYTF.

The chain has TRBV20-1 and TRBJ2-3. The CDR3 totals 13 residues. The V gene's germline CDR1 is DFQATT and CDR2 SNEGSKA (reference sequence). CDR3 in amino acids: CSARDQNTDTQYF.

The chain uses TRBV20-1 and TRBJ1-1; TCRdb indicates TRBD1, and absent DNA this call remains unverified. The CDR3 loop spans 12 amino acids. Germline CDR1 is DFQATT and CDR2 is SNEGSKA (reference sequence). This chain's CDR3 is CSAREWGTEAFF.

This CDR3 is CASSPGLAGPYEQYF. The genes are TRBV18 and TRBJ2-7; no DNA is available, so the TRBD2 call from TCRdb remains unchecked. This CDR3 is 15 amino acids long. The germline V gene encodes CDR1 KGHSH and CDR2 LQKENI. The complete variable domain, with remaining parts taken from reference TRBV18 and TRBJ2-7, reads NAGVMQNPRHLVRRRGQEARLRCSPMKGHSHVYWYRQLPEEGLKFMVYLQKENIIDESGMPKERFSAEFPKEGPSILRIQQVVRGDSAAYFCASSPGLAGPYEQYFGPGTRLTVT.

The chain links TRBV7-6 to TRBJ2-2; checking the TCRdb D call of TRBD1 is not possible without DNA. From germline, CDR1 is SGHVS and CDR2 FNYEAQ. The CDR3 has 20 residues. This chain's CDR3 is CASSYPGQVSGGANTGELFF.

This CDR3 reads CSATSMTGFSEAFF. The chain has TRBV20-1 and TRBJ1-1; with no DNA, the TCRdb D assignment of TRBD1 cannot be verified. This CDR3 has 14 amino acids. CDR1 is DFQATT, CDR2 SNEGSKA, per germline (reference sequence).

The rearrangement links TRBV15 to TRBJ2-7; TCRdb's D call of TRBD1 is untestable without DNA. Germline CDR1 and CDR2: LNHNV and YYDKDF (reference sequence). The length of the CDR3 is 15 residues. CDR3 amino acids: CATSRERGQSYEQYF. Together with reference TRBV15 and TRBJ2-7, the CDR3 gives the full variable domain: DAMVIQNPRYQVTQFGKPVTLSCSQTLNHNVMYWYQQKSSQAPKLLFHYYDKDFNNEADTPDNFQSRRPNTSFCFLDIRSPGLGDTAMYLCATSRERGQSYEQYFGPGTRLTVT.

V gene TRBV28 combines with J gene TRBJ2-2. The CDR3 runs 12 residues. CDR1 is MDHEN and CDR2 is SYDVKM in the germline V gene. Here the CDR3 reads CASSFYTGELFF. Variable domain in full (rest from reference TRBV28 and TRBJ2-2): DVKVTQSSRYLVKRTGEKVFLECVQDMDHENMFWYRQDPGLGLRLIYFSYDVKMKEKGDIPEGYSVSREKKERFSLILESASTNQTSMYLCASSFYTGELFFGEGSRLTVL.

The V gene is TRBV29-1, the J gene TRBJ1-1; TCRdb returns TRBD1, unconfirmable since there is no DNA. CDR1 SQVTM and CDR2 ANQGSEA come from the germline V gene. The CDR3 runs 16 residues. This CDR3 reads CSVEGGGSASGTEAFF. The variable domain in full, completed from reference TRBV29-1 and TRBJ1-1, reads SAVISQKPSRDICQRGTSLTIQCQVDSQVTMMFWYRQQPGQSLTLIATANQGSEATYESGFVIDKFPISRPNLTFSTLTVSNMSPEDSSIYLCSVEGGGSASGTEAFFGQGTRLTVV.

CDR3 amino acids: CASSLEAYVEQYF. V is TRBV7-6 and J is TRBJ2-7. Germline values: CDR1 SGHVS, CDR2 FNYEAQ. The CDR3 has 13 amino acids.

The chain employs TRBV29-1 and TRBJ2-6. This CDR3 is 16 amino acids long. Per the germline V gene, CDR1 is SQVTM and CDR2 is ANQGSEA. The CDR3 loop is CSVESGTTTGANVLTF.

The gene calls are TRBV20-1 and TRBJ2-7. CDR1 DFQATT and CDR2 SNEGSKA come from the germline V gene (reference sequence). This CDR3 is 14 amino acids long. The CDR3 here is CSARVAGSSYEQYF.

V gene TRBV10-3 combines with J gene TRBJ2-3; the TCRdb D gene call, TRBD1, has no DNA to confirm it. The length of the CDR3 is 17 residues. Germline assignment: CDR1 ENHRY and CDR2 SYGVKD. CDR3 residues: CAISESVGTGTSDTQYF.

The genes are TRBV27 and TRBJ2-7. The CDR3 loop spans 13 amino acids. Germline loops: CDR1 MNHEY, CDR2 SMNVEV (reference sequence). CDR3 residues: CASSSIIAYEQYF.

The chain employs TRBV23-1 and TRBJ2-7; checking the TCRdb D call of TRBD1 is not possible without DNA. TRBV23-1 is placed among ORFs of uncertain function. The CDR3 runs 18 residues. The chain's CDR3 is CASSQRGQPGTADYEQYF.

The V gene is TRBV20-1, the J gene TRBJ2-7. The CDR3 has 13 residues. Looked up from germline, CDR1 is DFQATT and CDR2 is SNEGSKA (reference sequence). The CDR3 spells CSARGRLTYEQYF.

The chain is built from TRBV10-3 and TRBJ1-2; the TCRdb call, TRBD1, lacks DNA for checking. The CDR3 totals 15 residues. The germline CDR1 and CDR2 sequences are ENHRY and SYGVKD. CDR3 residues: CAISELGQTIYGYTF.

This chain's CDR3 is CASSSPSTYEQYF. V is TRBV7-9 and J is TRBJ2-7. Germline V gene lookup returns CDR1 SEHNR and CDR2 FQNEAQ (reference sequence). CDR3 length: 13 residues.

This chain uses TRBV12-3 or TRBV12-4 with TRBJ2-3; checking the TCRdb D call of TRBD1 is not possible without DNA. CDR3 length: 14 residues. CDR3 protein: CASSFSGTGDTQYF.

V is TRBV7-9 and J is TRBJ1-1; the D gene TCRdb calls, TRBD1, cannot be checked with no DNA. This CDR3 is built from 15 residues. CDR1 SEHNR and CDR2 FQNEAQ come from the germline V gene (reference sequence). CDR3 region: CASSAGQGGVAEAFF.